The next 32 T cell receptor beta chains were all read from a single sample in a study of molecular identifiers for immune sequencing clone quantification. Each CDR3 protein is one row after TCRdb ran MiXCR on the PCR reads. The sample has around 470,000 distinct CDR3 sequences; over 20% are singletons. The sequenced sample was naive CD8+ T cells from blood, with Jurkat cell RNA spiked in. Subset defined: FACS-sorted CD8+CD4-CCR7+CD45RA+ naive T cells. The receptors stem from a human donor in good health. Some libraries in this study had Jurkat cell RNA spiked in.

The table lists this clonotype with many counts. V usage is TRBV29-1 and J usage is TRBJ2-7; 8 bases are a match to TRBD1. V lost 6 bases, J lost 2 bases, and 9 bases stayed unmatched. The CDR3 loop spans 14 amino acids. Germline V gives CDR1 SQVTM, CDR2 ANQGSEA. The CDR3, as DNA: TGCAGCGTGAAAGTGACAGGGGAAGCCTACGAGCAGTACTTC. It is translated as CSVKVTGEAYEQYF.

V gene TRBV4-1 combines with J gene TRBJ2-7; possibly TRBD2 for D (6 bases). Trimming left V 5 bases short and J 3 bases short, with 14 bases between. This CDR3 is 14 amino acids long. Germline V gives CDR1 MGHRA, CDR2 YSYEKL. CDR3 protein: CASSASAGNYEQYF. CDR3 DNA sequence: TGCGCCAGCAGCGCTAGCGCGGGGAACTACGAGCAGTACTTC.

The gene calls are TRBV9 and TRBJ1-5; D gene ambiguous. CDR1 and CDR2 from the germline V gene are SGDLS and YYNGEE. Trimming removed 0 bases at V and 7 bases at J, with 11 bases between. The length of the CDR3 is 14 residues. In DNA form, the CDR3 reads TGTGCCAGCAGCGTAGGAGGTACGGGGCAGCCCCAGCATTTT. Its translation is CASSVGGTGQPQHF.

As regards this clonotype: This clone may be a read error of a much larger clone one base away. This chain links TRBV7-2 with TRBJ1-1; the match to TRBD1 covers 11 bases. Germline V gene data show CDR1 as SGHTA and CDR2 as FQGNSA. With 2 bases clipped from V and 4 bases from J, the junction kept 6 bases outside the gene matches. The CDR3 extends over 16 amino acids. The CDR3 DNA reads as TGTGCCAGCAGCTTAATGTTGGGACAGGGGGTCACTGAAGCTTTCTTT. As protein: CASSLMLGQGVTEAFF.

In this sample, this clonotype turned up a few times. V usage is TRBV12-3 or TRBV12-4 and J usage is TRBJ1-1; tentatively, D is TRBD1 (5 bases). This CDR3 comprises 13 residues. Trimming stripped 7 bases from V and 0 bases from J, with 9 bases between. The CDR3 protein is CASKMTVNTEAFF. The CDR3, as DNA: TGTGCCAGCAAAATGACAGTGAACACTGAAGCTTTCTTT.

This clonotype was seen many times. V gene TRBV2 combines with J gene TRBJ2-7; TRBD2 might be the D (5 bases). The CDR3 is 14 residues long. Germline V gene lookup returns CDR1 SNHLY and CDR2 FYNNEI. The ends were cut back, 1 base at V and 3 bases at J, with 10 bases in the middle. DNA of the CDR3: TGTGCCAGCAGTGAAGTGATGGGAGACTACGAGCAGTACTTC. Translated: CASSEVMGDYEQYF.

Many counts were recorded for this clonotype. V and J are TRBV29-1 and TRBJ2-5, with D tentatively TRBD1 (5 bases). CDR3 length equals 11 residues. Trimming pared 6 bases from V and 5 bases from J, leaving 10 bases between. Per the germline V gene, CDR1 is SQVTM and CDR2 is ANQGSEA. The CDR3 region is CSVQGTETQYF. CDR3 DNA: TGCAGCGTCCAGGGTACGGAGACCCAGTACTTC.

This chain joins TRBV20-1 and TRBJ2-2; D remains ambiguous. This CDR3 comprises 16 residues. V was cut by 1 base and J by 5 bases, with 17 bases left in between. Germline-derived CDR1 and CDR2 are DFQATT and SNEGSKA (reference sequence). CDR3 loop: CSARGSKSGRTGELFF. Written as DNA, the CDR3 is TGCAGTGCTAGAGGTAGCAAGTCCGGGCGGACCGGGGAGCTGTTTTTT.

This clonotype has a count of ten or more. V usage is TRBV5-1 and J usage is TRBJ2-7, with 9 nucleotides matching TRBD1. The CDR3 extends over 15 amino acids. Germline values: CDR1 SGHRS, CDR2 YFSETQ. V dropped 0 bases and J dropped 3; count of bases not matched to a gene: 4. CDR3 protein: CASSLGTGDFYEQYF. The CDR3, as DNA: TGCGCCAGCAGCTTGGGGACAGGGGATTTCTACGAGCAGTACTTC.

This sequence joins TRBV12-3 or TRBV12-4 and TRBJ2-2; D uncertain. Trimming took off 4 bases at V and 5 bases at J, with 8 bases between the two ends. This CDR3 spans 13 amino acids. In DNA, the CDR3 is TGTGCCAGCAGTTCCGGGTTGACCGGGGAGCTGTTTTTT. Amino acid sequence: CASSSGLTGELFF.

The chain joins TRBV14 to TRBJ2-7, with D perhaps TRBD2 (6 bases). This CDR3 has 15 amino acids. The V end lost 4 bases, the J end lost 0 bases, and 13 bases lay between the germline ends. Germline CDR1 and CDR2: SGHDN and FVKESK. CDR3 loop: CASSLNGRSSYEQYF. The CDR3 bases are TGTGCCAGCAGCCTAAATGGGAGGTCCTCCTACGAGCAGTACTTC.

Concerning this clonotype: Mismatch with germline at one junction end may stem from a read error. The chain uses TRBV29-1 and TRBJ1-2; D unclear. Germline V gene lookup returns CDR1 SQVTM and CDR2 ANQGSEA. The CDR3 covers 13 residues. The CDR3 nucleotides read TGCAGCGTTGAAGATATCCAGAACTATGACTACACCTTC. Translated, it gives CSVEDIQNYDYTF.

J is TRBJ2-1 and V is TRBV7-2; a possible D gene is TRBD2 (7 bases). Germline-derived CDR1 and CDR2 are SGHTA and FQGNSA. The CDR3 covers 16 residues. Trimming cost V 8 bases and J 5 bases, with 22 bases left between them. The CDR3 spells CASGPGVGGVDNEQFF. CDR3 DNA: TGTGCCAGCGGCCCAGGGGTGGGAGGGGTGGACAATGAGCAGTTCTTC.

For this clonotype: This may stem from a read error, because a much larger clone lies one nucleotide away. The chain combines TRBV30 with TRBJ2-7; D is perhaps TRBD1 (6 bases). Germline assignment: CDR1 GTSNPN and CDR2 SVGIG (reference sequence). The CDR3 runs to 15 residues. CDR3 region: CAWSTRQVRSCEQYF. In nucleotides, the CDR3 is TGTGCCTGGAGTACACGACAGGTTCGCTCCTGCGAGCAGTACTTC.

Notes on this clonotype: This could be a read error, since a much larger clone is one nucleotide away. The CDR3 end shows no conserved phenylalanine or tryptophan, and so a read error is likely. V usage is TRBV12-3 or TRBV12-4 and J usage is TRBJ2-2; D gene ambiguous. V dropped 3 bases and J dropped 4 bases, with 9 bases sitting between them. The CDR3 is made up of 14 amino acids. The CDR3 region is CASSFLGRTGELFL. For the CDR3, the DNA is TGTGCCAGCAGTTTCCTCGGACGCACCGGGGAGCTGTTTCTT.

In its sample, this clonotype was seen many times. CDR3 nucleotides: TGCAGCGTTGATTTGACAGTCGAAGAGACCCAGTACTTC. This codes for CSVDLTVEETQYF. The chain has TRBV29-1 and TRBJ2-5; perhaps TRBD1 as D (5 bases). From germline, CDR1 is SQVTM and CDR2 ANQGSEA. The CDR3 is 13 amino acids. Trimming cost V 3 bases and J 3 bases, with 11 bases left between them.

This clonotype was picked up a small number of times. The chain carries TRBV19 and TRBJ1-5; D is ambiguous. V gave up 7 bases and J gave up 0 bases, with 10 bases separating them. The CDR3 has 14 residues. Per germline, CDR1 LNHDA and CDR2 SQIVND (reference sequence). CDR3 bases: TGTGCCAGTACAGGCGAATATAGCAATCAGCCCCAGCATTTT. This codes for CASTGEYSNQPQHF. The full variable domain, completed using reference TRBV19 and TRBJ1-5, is DGGITQSPKYLFRKEGQNVTLSCEQNLNHDAMYWYRQDPGQGLRLIYYSQIVNDFQKGDIAEGYSVSREKKESFPLTVTSAQKNPTAFYLCASTGEYSNQPQHFGDGTRLSIL.

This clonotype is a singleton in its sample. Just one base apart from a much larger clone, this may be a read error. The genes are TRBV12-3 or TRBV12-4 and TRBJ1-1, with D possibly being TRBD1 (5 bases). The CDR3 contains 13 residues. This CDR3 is CASSLLGTAEALF. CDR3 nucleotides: TGTGCCAGCAGTTTACTGGGGACGGCTGAAGCTCTCTTT.

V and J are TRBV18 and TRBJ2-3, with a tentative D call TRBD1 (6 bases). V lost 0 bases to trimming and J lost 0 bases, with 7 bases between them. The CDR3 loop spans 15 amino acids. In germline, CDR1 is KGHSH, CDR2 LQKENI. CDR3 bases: TGTGCCAGCTCACCACCGGACAGCAGCACAGATACGCAGTATTTT. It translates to CASSPPDSSTDTQYF.

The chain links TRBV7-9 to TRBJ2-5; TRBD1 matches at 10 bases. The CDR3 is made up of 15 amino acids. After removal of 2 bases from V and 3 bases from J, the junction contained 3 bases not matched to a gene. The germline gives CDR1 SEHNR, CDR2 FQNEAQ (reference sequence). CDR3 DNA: TGTGCCAGCAGCTTAAGAGGGACAGGGGAAGAGACCCAGTACTTC. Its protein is CASSLRGTGEETQYF.

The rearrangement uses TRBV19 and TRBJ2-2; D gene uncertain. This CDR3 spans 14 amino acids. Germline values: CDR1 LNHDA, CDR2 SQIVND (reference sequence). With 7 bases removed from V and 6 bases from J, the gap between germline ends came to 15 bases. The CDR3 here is CASTIGSPSGELFF. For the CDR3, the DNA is TGTGCCAGTACCATAGGTAGTCCCTCCGGGGAGCTGTTTTTT.

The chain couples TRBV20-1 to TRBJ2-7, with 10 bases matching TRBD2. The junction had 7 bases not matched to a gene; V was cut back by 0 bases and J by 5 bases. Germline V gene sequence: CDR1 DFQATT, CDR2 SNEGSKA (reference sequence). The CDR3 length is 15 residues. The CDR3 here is CSAREPLAGFDEQYF. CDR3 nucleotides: TGCAGTGCTAGAGAGCCACTAGCGGGATTCGACGAGCAGTACTTC.

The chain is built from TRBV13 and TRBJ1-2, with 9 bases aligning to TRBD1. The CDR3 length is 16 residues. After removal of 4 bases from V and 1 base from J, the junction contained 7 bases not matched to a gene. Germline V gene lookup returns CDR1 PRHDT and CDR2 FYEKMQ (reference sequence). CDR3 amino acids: CASSSTGGTINYGYTF. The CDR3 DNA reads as TGTGCCAGCAGCTCCACAGGGGGCACTATTAACTATGGCTACACCTTC.

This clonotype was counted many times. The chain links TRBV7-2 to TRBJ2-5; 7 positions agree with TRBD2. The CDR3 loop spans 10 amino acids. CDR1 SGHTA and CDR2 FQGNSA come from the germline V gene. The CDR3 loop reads CPGGSETQYF. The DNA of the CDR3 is TGTCCGGGCGGGAGTGAGACCCAGTACTTC. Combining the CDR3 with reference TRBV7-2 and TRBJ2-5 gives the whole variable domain GAGVSQSPSNKVTEKGKDVELRCDPISGHTALYWYRQSLGQGLEFLIYFQGNSAPDKSGLPSDRFSAERTGGSVSTLTIQRTQQEDSAVYLCPGGSETQYFGPGTRLLVL.

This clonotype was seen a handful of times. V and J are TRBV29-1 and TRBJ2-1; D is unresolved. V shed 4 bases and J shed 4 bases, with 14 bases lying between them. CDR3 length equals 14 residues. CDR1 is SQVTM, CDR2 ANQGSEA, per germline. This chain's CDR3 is CSVVPATAYNEQFF. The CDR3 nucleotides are TGCAGCGTTGTCCCCGCGACGGCATACAATGAGCAGTTCTTC.

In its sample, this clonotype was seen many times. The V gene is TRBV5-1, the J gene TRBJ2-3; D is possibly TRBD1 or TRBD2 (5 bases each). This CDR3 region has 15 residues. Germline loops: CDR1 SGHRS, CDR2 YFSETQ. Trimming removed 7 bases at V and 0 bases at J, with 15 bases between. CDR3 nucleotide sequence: TGCGCCAGCTACCGGGACGGCCCTAGCACAGATACGCAGTATTTT. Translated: CASYRDGPSTDTQYF.

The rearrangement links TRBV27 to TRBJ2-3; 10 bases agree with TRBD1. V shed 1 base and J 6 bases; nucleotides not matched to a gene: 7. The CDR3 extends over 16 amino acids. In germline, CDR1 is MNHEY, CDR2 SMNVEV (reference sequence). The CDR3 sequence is CASSLLGGQGLDTQYF. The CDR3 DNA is TGTGCCAGCAGTTTATTGGGGGGACAGGGGTTGGATACGCAGTATTTT.

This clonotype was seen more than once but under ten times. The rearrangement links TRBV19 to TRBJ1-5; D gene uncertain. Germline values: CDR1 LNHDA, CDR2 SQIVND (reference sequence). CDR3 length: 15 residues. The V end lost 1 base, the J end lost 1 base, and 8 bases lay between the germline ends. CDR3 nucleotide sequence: TGTGCCAGTAGTATAGCCGGCACCAGCAATCAGCCCCAGCATTTT. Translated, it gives CASSIAGTSNQPQHF.

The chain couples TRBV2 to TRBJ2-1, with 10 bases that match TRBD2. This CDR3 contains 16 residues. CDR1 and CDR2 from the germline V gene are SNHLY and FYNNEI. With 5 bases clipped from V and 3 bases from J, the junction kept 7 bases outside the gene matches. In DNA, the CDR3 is TGTGCCAGCAGTAACTTAGCGGGGGGCCTCTACAATGAGCAGTTCTTC. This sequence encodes CASSNLAGGLYNEQFF.

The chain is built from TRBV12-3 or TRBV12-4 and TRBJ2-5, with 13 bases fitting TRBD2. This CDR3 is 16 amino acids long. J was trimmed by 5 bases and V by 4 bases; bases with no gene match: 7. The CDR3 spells CASSSRTSGSSETQYF. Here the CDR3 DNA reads TGTGCCAGCAGTTCTCGGACTAGCGGGAGTTCGGAGACCCAGTACTTC.

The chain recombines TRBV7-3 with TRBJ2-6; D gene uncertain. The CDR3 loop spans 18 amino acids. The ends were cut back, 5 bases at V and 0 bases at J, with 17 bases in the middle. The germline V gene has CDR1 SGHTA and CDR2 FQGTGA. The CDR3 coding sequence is TGTGCCAGCAGCGCATATTACGCCAGGAACTCTGGGGCCAACGTCCTGACTTTC. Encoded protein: CASSAYYARNSGANVLTF.

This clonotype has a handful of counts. The CDR3 sequence: CASSLSGTTSGNSYEQYF. The CDR3 DNA reads as TGTGCCAGCAGTTTATCGGGGACTACTAGCGGTAACTCCTACGAGCAGTACTTC. The chain recombines TRBV27 with TRBJ2-7; TRBD2 matches at 8 bases. The CDR3 is 18 amino acids. Germline CDR1 is MNHEY and CDR2 is SMNVEV (reference sequence). Unmatched junction bases numbered 10, after V lost 0 bases and J lost 0 bases.